These 13 T cell receptor beta chains came from one sample sequenced in a study of blood T cell repertoires in COVID-19. Measured with immunoSEQ multiplex PCR; TCRdb has only the in-frame clones, and not every one. In the table there are approximately 54,000 clones, more than 85% of which are singletons. Sequenced input: peripheral blood. These receptors originate from a middle-aged man with acute or convalescent COVID-19.

This clone was counted between two and nine times. This chain uses TRBV6-2 or TRBV6-3 with TRBJ2-7; 8 bases are shared with TRBD2. The CDR3 sequence is 14 residues long. Germline V gene sequence: CDR1 MNHEY, CDR2 SVGEGT. Losses at the gene ends were 6 bases for V and 2 bases for J; bases not matched to a gene: 6. The CDR3 spells CASSIGREAYEQYF. The CDR3 DNA is TGTGCCAGCAGCATCGGGAGGGAGGCCTACGAGCAGTACTTC.

This clone was detected only once. The chain employs TRBV11-3 and TRBJ2-1, with D perhaps TRBD2 (6 bases). V lost 2 bases to trimming and J lost 7 bases, with 15 bases between them. This CDR3 is built from 15 residues. Germline CDR1 SGHNT, CDR2 YENEEA. The CDR3 DNA is TGTGCCAGCAGCTTATACGGGTCGGGGAGGAATGAGCAGTTCTTC. Its protein product is CASSLYGSGRNEQFF.

V and J are TRBV11-2 and TRBJ1-2; D remains unclear. CDR3 length equals 17 residues. V lost 0 bases and J 5 bases, leaving 19 bases between the germline ends. Looked up from germline, CDR1 is SGHAT and CDR2 is FQNNGV. As DNA, the CDR3 is TGTGCCAGCAGCTTAGATCATAGCGGGGTCGGTGGGTATGGCTACACCTTC. Residues: CASSLDHSGVGGYGYTF.

The CDR3 loop reads CATSGTPYNYGYTF. In DNA form, the CDR3 reads TGTGCCACCAGTGGGACACCCTATAACTATGGCTACACCTTC. The chain couples TRBV24-1 to TRBJ1-2; the D gene is possibly TRBD1 (5 bases). This CDR3 is built from 14 residues. Trimming stripped 5 bases from V and 1 base from J, with 10 bases between. Germline V CDR1 and CDR2: KGHDR, SFDVKD.

This chain links TRBV5-6 with TRBJ2-5, with 13 bases lining up with TRBD2. CDR1 is SGHDT, CDR2 YYEEEE, per germline. Trimming at V came to 0 bases and at J to 5 bases, leaving 4 bases not matched to a gene. The CDR3 runs 16 residues. The CDR3 protein is CASSLATSGRRETQYF. DNA for the CDR3: TGTGCCAGCAGCTTGGCGACTAGCGGGAGGAGGGAGACCCAGTACTTC.

The genes are TRBV3-1 (or the pseudogene TRBV3-2) and TRBJ2-1; 7 bases line up with TRBD2. Germline values: CDR1 LGHDT, CDR2 YNNKEL (reference sequence). Trimming took 4 bases from V and 5 from J; bases not matched to a gene: 11. The CDR3 runs to 16 residues. In DNA form, the CDR3 reads TGTGCCAGCAGCCTCTTGCGGGAGTCGTCTGACAATGAGCAGTTCTTC. This encodes CASSLLRESSDNEQFF.

V gene TRBV6-6 combines with J gene TRBJ2-7; 8 bases fit TRBD1. This CDR3 is 14 amino acids long. The V gene's germline CDR1 is MNHNY and CDR2 SVGAGI (reference sequence). The trim removed 7 bases at V and 4 bases at J, leaving 9 bases unmatched. In DNA form, the CDR3 reads TGTGCCAGCAAAATACTAGGACAGGGTTACGAGCAGTACTTC. This encodes CASKILGQGYEQYF.

The chain uses TRBV3-1 (or the pseudogene TRBV3-2) and TRBJ1-1; possibly TRBD1 for D (6 bases). Trimming took off 4 bases at V and 6 bases at J, with 9 bases between the two ends. This CDR3 is 12 amino acids long. In germline, CDR1 is LGHDT, CDR2 YNNKEL (reference sequence). The DNA of the CDR3 is TGTGCCAGCAGCCGGACAGAGTCTGAAGCTTTCTTT. It encodes CASSRTESEAFF.

This chain uses TRBV6-7 with TRBJ1-6, with a possible D match to TRBD1 (5 bases). TRBV6-7 is filed as an ORF, its function uncertain. The CDR3 has 16 residues. V was cut by 4 bases and J by 8 bases, with 18 bases left in between. The CDR3 bases are TGTGCCAGCAGTTCCTTCTCAGGGAGGGTGGATTCACCCCTCCACTTT. It translates to CASSSFSGRVDSPLHF.

The J gene is TRBJ2-5, the V gene TRBV9, with 7 nucleotides matching TRBD2. CDR3 size: 16 residues. With V trimmed by 3 bases and J by 4 bases, 12 bases remained unmatched. The V gene's germline CDR1 is SGDLS and CDR2 YYNGEE. CDR3 residues: CASSEARREGRETQYF. In DNA form, the CDR3 reads TGTGCCAGCAGCGAGGCTCGGAGGGAGGGCAGAGAGACCCAGTACTTC.

V and J are TRBV5-1 and TRBJ1-2, with TRBD1 matching over 12 bases. After removal of 4 bases from V and 6 bases from J, the junction contained 10 bases not matched to a gene. The CDR3 has 16 residues. CDR1 SGHRS and CDR2 YFSETQ come from the germline V gene. CDR3 sequence (DNA): TGCGCCAGCAGCCAGAGAGGGACAGGGGGCGAAAATGGCTACACCTTC. Its translation: CASSQRGTGGENGYTF.

The chain couples TRBV18 to TRBJ2-5; D might be TRBD2 (7 bases). Germline CDR1 KGHSH, CDR2 LQKENI. Trimming pared 3 bases from V and 1 base from J, leaving 21 bases between. The CDR3 runs 18 residues. The CDR3 loop reads CASSPSGGWAGPQETQYF. In DNA, the CDR3 is TGTGCCAGCTCACCGTCGGGGGGCTGGGCGGGACCCCAAGAGACCCAGTACTTC.

This rearrangement joins TRBV11-3 to TRBJ2-5; TRBD2 aligns across 7 bases. This CDR3 is built from 16 residues. In germline, CDR1 is SGHNT, CDR2 YENEEA. V trimming: 0 bases; J trimming: 4 bases; junction bases outside the gene matches: 8. The DNA for the CDR3 is TGTGCCAGCAGCTTAGACCCAACGGGAGGCGTAGAGACCCAGTACTTC. Translated, it gives CASSLDPTGGVETQYF.